Shown below are 18 T cell receptor beta chains from a single sample sequenced in a study of response to subunit inactivated influenza vaccine. Using its own MiXCR run on the RT-PCR reads, TCRdb lists one record per CDR3 protein. Of 650,000 to 850,000 distinct CDR3 sequences in the sample, more than 11% were seen once. This material consisted of PBMCs from blood, taken 14 to 15 days before vaccination. The origin of the receptors is a man aged 50-59 years who received an inactivated influenza vaccine.

The chain employs TRBV24-1 and TRBJ2-2; 10 nucleotides align to TRBD1. After removal of 5 bases from V and 6 bases from J, the junction contained 5 bases not matched to a gene. This CDR3 spans 15 amino acids. Germline CDR1 reads KGHDR; CDR2 reads SFDVKD. The CDR3 DNA is TGTGCCACCAGTGCGATGACAGGGGGCTCCGGGGAGCTGTTTTTT. Translation gives CATSAMTGGSGELFF.

This clonotype turned up a few times. CDR3 sequence (DNA): TGTGCCAGCAGCGCCACACTAGCGTTAAGGGAGACCCAGTACTTC. It encodes CASSATLALRETQYF. V and J are TRBV11-2 and TRBJ2-5; 7 bases agree with TRBD2. Trimming took 5 bases from V and 5 from J; bases not matched to a gene: 11. The CDR3 spans 15 residues. CDR1 and CDR2 from the germline V gene are SGHAT and FQNNGV.

The J gene is TRBJ2-7, the V gene TRBV7-2; TRBD2 matches 12 bases. The germline V gene has CDR1 SGHTA and CDR2 FQGNSA. The CDR3 is 15 residues long. With V trimmed by 7 bases and J by 0 bases, 4 bases remained unmatched. This CDR3 is CASTMTSGSSYEQYF. CDR3 nucleotide sequence: TGTGCCAGCACCATGACTAGCGGGAGCTCCTACGAGCAGTACTTC.

This clonotype came up a few times. The genes are TRBV9 and TRBJ2-2; no clear D gene. The germline V gene encodes CDR1 SGDLS and CDR2 YYNGEE. The CDR3 sequence is 16 residues long. With 3 bases removed from V and 2 bases from J, the gap between germline ends came to 14 bases. CDR3 sequence: CASSAPKDQNTGELFF. The CDR3 bases are TGTGCCAGCAGCGCCCCAAAGGACCAAAACACCGGGGAGCTGTTTTTT.

The chain couples TRBV20-1 to TRBJ2-5, with D perhaps TRBD1 (6 bases). This CDR3 contains 13 residues. CDR1 DFQATT and CDR2 SNEGSKA come from the germline V gene (reference sequence). V lost 3 bases and J 7 bases, leaving 15 bases between the germline ends. CDR3: CSASAGQRGTQYF. CDR3 bases: TGCAGTGCTAGTGCTGGACAGCGTGGGACCCAGTACTTC.

This clonotype was seen many times. The rearrangement uses TRBV4-1 and TRBJ2-2; no clear D gene. V gave up 1 base and J gave up 0 bases, with 9 bases separating them. The germline gives CDR1 MGHRA, CDR2 YSYEKL. The CDR3 runs to 16 residues. CDR3 sequence reads: CASSQGGVANTGELFF. CDR3 DNA: TGCGCCAGCAGCCAAGGTGGAGTCGCGAACACCGGGGAGCTGTTTTTT.

In this sample, this clonotype turned up a few times. The chain carries TRBV20-1 and TRBJ2-1; 9 nucleotides line up with TRBD1. Germline lookup yields CDR1 DFQATT and CDR2 SNEGSKA (reference sequence). V shed 0 bases, J shed 8 bases, and the junction held 5 bases outside the gene matches. The CDR3 spans 14 residues. The CDR3 DNA follows: TGCAGTGCTAGAGATTACACAGGGGGCTATGAGCAGTTCTTC. Translated, it gives CSARDYTGGYEQFF.

Only a few counts were recorded for this clonotype. The chain combines TRBV20-1 with TRBJ2-7; D is possibly TRBD2 (6 bases). V gave up 1 base and J gave up 4 bases, with 11 bases separating them. Germline V gives CDR1 DFQATT, CDR2 SNEGSKA (reference sequence). This CDR3 spans 13 amino acids. DNA of the CDR3: TGCAGTGCTAGAGGGCCCGGAGGGTACGAGCAGTACTTC. Protein sequence: CSARGPGGYEQYF.

This clonotype has just a few counts. The chain employs TRBV6-1 and TRBJ2-1; possibly TRBD2 for D (5 bases). The V end was cut by 2 bases, the J end by 7 bases, with 21 bases between. Germline V gives CDR1 MNHNS, CDR2 SASEGT. This CDR3 has 17 amino acids. The CDR3 coding sequence is TGTGCCAGCAGTGAACGCCCTCCTAGCTCCTTGGCGAATGAGCAGTTCTTC. Amino acids: CASSERPPSSLANEQFF.

This clonotype came up a few times. V usage is TRBV7-9 and J usage is TRBJ1-1; weak D call: TRBD1 (6 bases). CDR3 length equals 14 residues. Germline lookup yields CDR1 SEHNR and CDR2 FQNEAQ (reference sequence). Deletions cut 3 bases from V and 4 bases from J, with 12 bases between. The CDR3 region has the DNA TGTGCCAGCAGCTTTCAGGGGAGGATCACTGAAGCTTTCTTT. Amino acid sequence: CASSFQGRITEAFF.

This sequence joins TRBV3-1 and TRBJ2-1; 8 nucleotides line up with TRBD2. This CDR3 comprises 14 residues. V lost 4 bases to trimming and J lost 2 bases; unmatched junction nucleotides: 1. Germline V gene lookup returns CDR1 LGHDT and CDR2 YNNKEL (reference sequence). In DNA, the CDR3 is TGTGCCAGCAGCCCCGGGGGGGCCTACAATGAGCAGTTCTTC. Its protein product is CASSPGGAYNEQFF.

This clonotype has ten or more counts. The chain joins TRBV20-1 to TRBJ2-3; D remains unclear. This CDR3 contains 13 residues. CDR1 is DFQATT and CDR2 is SNEGSKA in the germline V gene (reference sequence). V was cut by 3 bases and J by 2 bases, with 9 bases left in between. CDR3 protein: CSASRTDTDTQYF. The CDR3 DNA sequence: TGCAGTGCTAGTAGGACGGACACAGATACGCAGTATTTT.

The chain joins TRBV28 to TRBJ2-2; TRBD2 agrees at 8 bases. The CDR3 totals 20 residues. V lost 2 bases, J lost 0 bases, and 14 bases stayed unmatched. Germline-derived CDR1 and CDR2 are MDHEN and SYDVKM. The CDR3 bases are TGTGCCAGCAGTTTACCCCTTGTATCCAGCGGGGGACCGAACACCGGGGAGCTGTTTTTT. This sequence encodes CASSLPLVSSGGPNTGELFF.

This clonotype was detected a few times. The chain is built from TRBV9 and TRBJ2-5, with D possibly being TRBD2 (6 bases). CDR3 length equals 13 residues. Trimming stripped 0 bases from V and 4 bases from J, with 7 bases between. The germline CDR1 and CDR2 sequences are SGDLS and YYNGEE. CDR3 bases: TGTGCCAGCAGCGTAGTCGGGAGAGAGACCCAGTACTTC. Amino acid sequence: CASSVVGRETQYF.

The rearrangement joins TRBV3-1 to TRBJ2-7, with D unresolved. The germline V and J ends were trimmed by 3 bases and 6 bases, with 15 bases remaining between them. The CDR3 has 14 amino acids. CDR1 is LGHDT, CDR2 YNNKEL, per germline (reference sequence). The CDR3: CASSQVARVGEQYF. The CDR3 DNA follows: TGTGCCAGCAGCCAGGTGGCGAGAGTCGGCGAGCAGTACTTC.

This sequence joins TRBV6-2 or TRBV6-3 and TRBJ1-5; 7 bases are a match to TRBD1. J gave up 4 bases and V 5 bases, and 11 bases lay outside the gene matches. The germline V gene has CDR1 MNHEY and CDR2 SVGEGT. The CDR3 spans 16 residues. As DNA, the CDR3 is TGTGCCAGCAGTGGGACCCGAGACAGGGAGAATCAGCCCCAGCATTTT. This translates into CASSGTRDRENQPQHF.

This clonotype was counted a few times. The chain uses TRBV15 and TRBJ2-1; D uncertain. The germline CDR1 and CDR2 sequences are LNHNV and YYDKDF (reference sequence). Trimming removed 5 bases at V and 0 bases at J, with 17 bases between. CDR3 length: 17 amino acids. CDR3 region: CATSPRNRFSSYNEQFF. CDR3 in DNA: TGTGCCACCAGCCCAAGAAACAGATTTAGCTCCTACAATGAGCAGTTCTTC.

The J gene is TRBJ2-5, the V gene TRBV6-1; the D gene could be TRBD1 or TRBD2 (5 bases each). Germline CDR1 and CDR2: MNHNS and SASEGT. Trimming took 7 bases from V and 1 from J, leaving 16 bases between them. CDR3 length: 15 residues. CDR3 nucleotides: TGTGCCAGCAACCCTTACCGGGGCCTCCAAGAGACCCAGTACTTC. As protein: CASNPYRGLQETQYF.